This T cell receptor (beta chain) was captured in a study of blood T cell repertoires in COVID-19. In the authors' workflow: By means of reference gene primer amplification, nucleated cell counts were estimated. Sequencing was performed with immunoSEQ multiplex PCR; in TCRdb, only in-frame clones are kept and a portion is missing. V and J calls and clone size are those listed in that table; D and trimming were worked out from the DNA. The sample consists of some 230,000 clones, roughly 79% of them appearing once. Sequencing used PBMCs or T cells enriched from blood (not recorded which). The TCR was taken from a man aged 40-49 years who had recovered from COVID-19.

This chain's CDR3 is CASSRLLGAHYEQYF. Written as DNA, the CDR3 is TGCGCCAGCTCACGACTGTTGGGGGCCCATTACGAGCAGTACTTC. The gene calls are TRBV5-1 and TRBJ2-7, with D perhaps TRBD1 (6 bases). Per the germline V gene, CDR1 is SGHRS and CDR2 is YFSETQ. The length of the CDR3 is 15 residues. Trimming took 7 bases from V and 4 from J, leaving 21 bases between them.